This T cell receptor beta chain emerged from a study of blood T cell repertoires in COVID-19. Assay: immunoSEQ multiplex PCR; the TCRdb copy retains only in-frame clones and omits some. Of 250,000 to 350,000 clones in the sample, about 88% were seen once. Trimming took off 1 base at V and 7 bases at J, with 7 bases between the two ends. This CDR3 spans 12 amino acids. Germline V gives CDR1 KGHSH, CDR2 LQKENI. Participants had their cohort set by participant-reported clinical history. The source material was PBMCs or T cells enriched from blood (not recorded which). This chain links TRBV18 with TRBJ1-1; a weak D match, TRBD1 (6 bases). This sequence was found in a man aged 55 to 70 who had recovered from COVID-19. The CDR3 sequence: CASSPQQGEAFF. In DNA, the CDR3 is TGTGCCAGCTCACCACAACAGGGTGAAGCTTTCTTT. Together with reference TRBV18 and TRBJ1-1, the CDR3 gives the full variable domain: NAGVMQNPRHLVRRRGQEARLRCSPMKGHSHVYWYRQLPEEGLKFMVYLQKENIIDESGMPKERFSAEFPKEGPSILRIQQVVRGDSAAYFCASSPQQGEAFFGQGTRLTVV.